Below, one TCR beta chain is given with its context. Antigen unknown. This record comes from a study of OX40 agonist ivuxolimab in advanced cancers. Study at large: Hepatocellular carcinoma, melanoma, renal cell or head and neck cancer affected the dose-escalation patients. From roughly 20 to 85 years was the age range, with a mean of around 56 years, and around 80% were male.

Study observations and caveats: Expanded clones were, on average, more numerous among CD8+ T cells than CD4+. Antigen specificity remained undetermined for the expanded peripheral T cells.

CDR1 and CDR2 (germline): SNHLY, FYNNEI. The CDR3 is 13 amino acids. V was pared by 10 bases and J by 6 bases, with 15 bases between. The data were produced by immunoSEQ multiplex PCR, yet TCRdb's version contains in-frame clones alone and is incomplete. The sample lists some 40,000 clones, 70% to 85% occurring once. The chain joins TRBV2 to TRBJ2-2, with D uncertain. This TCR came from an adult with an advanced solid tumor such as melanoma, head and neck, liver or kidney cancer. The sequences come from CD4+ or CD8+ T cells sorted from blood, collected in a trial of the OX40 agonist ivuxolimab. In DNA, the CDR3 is TGTGCCACTACGGACCTTCGACCCGGGGAGCTGTTTTTT. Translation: CATTDLRPGELFF. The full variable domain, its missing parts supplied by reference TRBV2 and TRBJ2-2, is EPEVTQTPSHQVTQMGQEVILRCVPISNHLYFYWYRQILGQKVEFLVSFYNNEISEKSEIFDDQFSVERPDGSNFTLKIRSTKLEDSAMYFCATTDLRPGELFFGEGSRLTVL.